The present TCR beta chain was sequenced within a study of tumor-infiltrating lymphocytes in primary liver carcinoma. Background on the study: Productive TCRbeta read yields ran from roughly 3.8 to 7.5 million per sample and were similar between tissues. Notes on the study in general: Tumors reached a significantly greater top-250-clone fraction than blood did (p = 0.039). Compared with tumor region pairs, tumor-adjacent and tumor-blood pairs overlapped less.

With a constant-region primer, TCR beta cDNA was made from approximately 450 ng of total RNA. Three nested multiplex PCR rounds of slightly modified ARM-PCR generated TCR beta libraries. It was with TRBV1-TRBV30 forward primers and a C-beta reverse primer that the first two PCR rounds were run, at approximately 10 cycles each. TCRdb processed the multiplex PCR reads anew with MiXCR; each CDR3 protein has one entry. This table has roughly 78,000 distinct CDR3 sequences, 60% to 80% appearing once. The CDR3 contains 14 residues. V lost 2 bases and J 5 bases, leaving 7 bases between the germline ends. The germline V gene has CDR1 MNHNY and CDR2 SVGAGI (reference sequence). From roughly 21-30 mg of unsorted bulk tissue, DNA and RNA were co-extracted together. Each tumor specimen held more than 85% viable tumor cells. This clonotype was seen at least ten times. Its antigen is as yet unknown.

Sequenced input: liver tumor tissue from sampling region 4. Stated subset: tumor region T4, right-lateral pole. This chain uses TRBV6-6 with TRBJ1-6, with D perhaps matching TRBD1 (6 bases). The sequence was collected from a woman aged 60-75 years with primary liver carcinoma and hepatitis B virus infection. DNA of the CDR3: TGTGCCAGCAGTTACGGGACAAATAATTCACCCCTCCACTTT. This translates into CASSYGTNNSPLHF.